Below, 22 T cell receptor beta chains from the same sample are listed, as sequenced in a study of cytomegalovirus exposure and HLA in healthy donors. Sequencing used immunoSEQ multiplex PCR; TCRdb keeps in-frame clones, though not all of them. The sample includes some 70,000 clones, around 89% of them seen just once. The specimen was PBMCs. The receptors stem from a woman aged 18-29 years in good health and CMV-seronegative.

The chain employs TRBV19 and TRBJ2-2, with TRBD1 identical over 7 bases. V lost 8 bases, J lost 3 bases, and 15 bases stayed unmatched. The CDR3 runs to 17 residues. CDR1 and CDR2 from the germline V gene are LNHDA and SQIVND (reference sequence). Written as DNA, the CDR3 is TGTGCCAGTCGCAACAGGGGTCCTCAAAATTACACCGGGGAGCTGTTTTTT. Amino acids: CASRNRGPQNYTGELFF.

The chain links TRBV4-2 to TRBJ2-1; D possibly corresponds to TRBD1 (7 bases). CDR1 and CDR2 (germline): LGHNA, YNFKEQ. V shed 4 bases and J shed 5 bases, with 24 bases lying between them. This CDR3 comprises 18 residues. Written as DNA, the CDR3 is TGTGCCAGCAGCCTCGGAGGGGGCCTGGGGCCTAGCGACAATGAGCAGTTCTTC. Translation: CASSLGGGLGPSDNEQFF.

V is TRBV5-1 and J is TRBJ2-7, with a possible D match to TRBD1 (6 bases). The CDR3 sequence is 15 residues long. V was pared by 0 bases and J by 3 bases, with 13 bases between. Germline assignment: CDR1 SGHRS and CDR2 YFSETQ. The CDR3 spells CASSLDPRGFYEQYF. The CDR3 coding sequence is TGCGCCAGCAGCTTGGACCCCAGGGGATTCTACGAGCAGTACTTC.

The V and J genes are TRBV27 and TRBJ1-2; D is perhaps TRBD1 (6 bases). V shed 4 bases and J shed 4 bases, with 10 bases lying between them. The CDR3 runs 13 residues. The V gene's germline CDR1 is MNHEY and CDR2 SMNVEV (reference sequence). CDR3 sequence: CASSSTGFYGYTF. CDR3 sequence (DNA): TGTGCCAGCAGTTCCACAGGGTTCTATGGCTACACCTTC.

The CDR3 protein is CASSPRELDEQYF. The CDR3 DNA reads as TGCGCCAGCTCTCCGAGGGAGTTGGACGAGCAGTACTTC. The chain couples TRBV5-1 to TRBJ2-7, with D tentatively TRBD2 (5 bases). Per germline, CDR1 SGHRS and CDR2 YFSETQ. The V end lost 7 bases, the J end lost 5 bases, and 16 bases lay between the germline ends. The CDR3 spans 13 residues.

The chain carries TRBV27 and TRBJ2-7; 9 nucleotides agree with TRBD1. Per germline, CDR1 MNHEY and CDR2 SMNVEV (reference sequence). V gave up 5 bases and J gave up 3 bases; unmatched junction bases: 5. The CDR3 extends over 14 amino acids. In DNA, the CDR3 is TGTGCCAGCAGTCGCATGGGACAGGGCTACGAGCAGTACTTC. Its protein product is CASSRMGQGYEQYF.

The V call is TRBV6-5, the J call TRBJ1-1; D ambiguous. The germline CDR1 and CDR2 sequences are MNHEY and SVGAGI. The V end was cut by 9 bases, the J end by 1 base, with 9 bases between. CDR3 length: 12 residues. CDR3 coding DNA: TGTGCCAGTTGGAGGGCGAACACTGAAGCTTTCTTT. Its translation is CASWRANTEAFF.

This rearrangement joins TRBV5-1 to TRBJ1-1, with D maybe TRBD1 (5 bases). Germline-derived CDR1 and CDR2 are SGHRS and YFSETQ. The CDR3 contains 14 residues. Trimming took off 0 bases at V and 7 bases at J, with 13 bases between the two ends. Written as DNA, the CDR3 is TGCGCCAGCAGCTTGGACCTCCAGGGAATTGAAGCTTTCTTT. Its translation is CASSLDLQGIEAFF. The full variable domain, with the rest looked up from reference TRBV5-1 and TRBJ1-1, is KAGVTQTPRYLIKTRGQQVTLSCSPISGHRSVSWYQQTPGQGLQFLFEYFSETQRNKGNFPGRFSGRQFSNSRSEMNVSTLELGDSALYLCASSLDLQGIEAFFGQGTRLTVV.

This chain links TRBV27 with TRBJ2-2; 8 positions agree with TRBD2. The CDR3 has 15 amino acids. The germline CDR1 and CDR2 sequences are MNHEY and SMNVEV (reference sequence). Losses at the gene ends were 3 bases for V and 4 bases for J; bases not matched to a gene: 4. This chain's CDR3 is CASSLLAGSTGELFF. For the CDR3, the DNA is TGTGCCAGCAGTTTGTTAGCGGGAAGCACCGGGGAGCTGTTTTTT.

The J gene is TRBJ2-7, the V gene TRBV5-1; 9 nucleotides line up with TRBD2. CDR1 is SGHRS and CDR2 is YFSETQ in the germline V gene. Trimming at V came to 4 bases and at J to 2 bases, leaving 13 bases not matched to a gene. The CDR3 is 17 residues long. CDR3 in amino acids: CASSLLRKTSGAYEQYF. DNA for the CDR3: TGCGCCAGCAGCCTCCTGCGAAAGACTAGCGGTGCCTACGAGCAGTACTTC.

The chain recombines TRBV7-8 with TRBJ2-3; D is possibly TRBD1 (5 bases). V gave up 1 base and J gave up 3 bases, with 8 bases separating them. Germline loops: CDR1 SGHVS, CDR2 FQNEAQ. CDR3 length: 14 amino acids. In nucleotides, the CDR3 is TGTGCCAGCAGCTTAGGGACATTAACAGATACGCAGTATTTT. It yields the protein CASSLGTLTDTQYF.

This chain connects TRBV19 to TRBJ1-4; no firm D call. The V end lost 5 bases, the J end lost 5 bases, and 12 bases lay between the germline ends. The germline V gene encodes CDR1 LNHDA and CDR2 SQIVND (reference sequence). The CDR3 is 14 amino acids. CDR3 DNA sequence: TGTGCCAGTAGTCTTGGACTGACAAATGAAAAACTGTTTTTT. Protein product: CASSLGLTNEKLFF.

The chain recombines TRBV30 with TRBJ2-5; D possibly corresponds to TRBD1 (5 bases). V lost 0 bases and J lost 2, with 13 bases in between. Germline assignment: CDR1 GTSNPN and CDR2 SVGIG (reference sequence). The CDR3 extends over 15 amino acids. In DNA, the CDR3 is TGTGCCTGGAGTGTACTAAGGGGATCACAAGAGACCCAGTACTTC. It specifies CAWSVLRGSQETQYF.

The CDR3: CASSHRDRGTYEQYF. DNA for the CDR3: TGTGCCAGCAGTCACCGGGACAGGGGGACCTACGAGCAGTACTTC. The V and J genes are TRBV7-2 and TRBJ2-7, with 11 bases aligning to TRBD1. Germline V CDR1 and CDR2: SGHTA, FQGNSA. The CDR3 has 15 residues. V was pared by 6 bases and J by 2 bases, with 6 bases of the junction left unmatched.

The chain combines TRBV13 with TRBJ2-7; TRBD2 is a possible D gene (5 bases). Per germline, CDR1 PRHDT and CDR2 FYEKMQ (reference sequence). Trimming left V 6 bases short and J 0 bases short, with 18 bases between. The CDR3 extends over 16 amino acids. The CDR3 spells CASSLIAGLSSYEQYF. The CDR3 coding sequence is TGTGCCAGCAGTTTAATTGCCGGACTTAGCTCCTACGAGCAGTACTTC. The entire variable domain, with the rest obtained from reference TRBV13 and TRBJ2-7, is as follows: AAGVIQSPRHLIKEKRETATLKCYPIPRHDTVYWYQQGPGQDPQFLISFYEKMQSDKGSIPDRFSAQQFSDYHSELNMSSLELGDSALYFCASSLIAGLSSYEQYFGPGTRLTVT.

The count of this clone is one. This sequence joins TRBV7-2 and TRBJ2-3, with D possibly matching TRBD1 (6 bases). The germline CDR1 and CDR2 sequences are SGHTA and FQGNSA. The CDR3 runs to 17 residues. V lost 4 bases and J 3 bases, leaving 20 bases between the germline ends. The CDR3 bases are TGTGCCAGCAGCTCGAGAGGGGGACGGATCAAGACAGATACGCAGTATTTT. Its translation is CASSSRGGRIKTDTQYF.

This chain joins TRBV5-1 and TRBJ2-1; 9 nucleotides match TRBD2. V was pared by 6 bases and J by 5 bases, with 12 bases of the junction left unmatched. The CDR3 is 16 amino acids. The germline CDR1 and CDR2 sequences are SGHRS and YFSETQ. The CDR3 DNA reads TGCGCCAGCATTCAGGTGGCGGGGGGGCGTCACAATGAGCAGTTCTTC. Encoded protein: CASIQVAGGRHNEQFF.

The CDR3 sequence: CASSSGLAGEADTQYF. The CDR3 DNA sequence: TGTGCCAGCAGCTCGGGACTAGCGGGAGAGGCAGATACGCAGTATTTT. The chain has TRBV7-2 and TRBJ2-3; 14 positions match TRBD2. The CDR3 sequence is 16 residues long. With 4 bases clipped from V and 4 bases from J, the junction kept 4 bases outside the gene matches. CDR1 and CDR2 from the germline V gene are SGHTA and FQGNSA.

The chain uses TRBV5-8 and TRBJ1-1, with D unclear. Looked up from germline, CDR1 is SGHTS and CDR2 is YDEGEE. Trimming stripped 4 bases from V and 8 bases from J, with 9 bases between. There are 11 residues in the CDR3. The CDR3 is CASSRTGEAFF. The CDR3 DNA follows: TGTGCCAGCAGCCGGACGGGGGAAGCTTTCTTT.

The chain has TRBV30 and TRBJ1-2; unclear D gene. V lost 2 bases, J lost 2 bases, and 15 bases lay in between. There are 15 residues in the CDR3. Germline loops: CDR1 GTSNPN, CDR2 SVGIG (reference sequence). As DNA, the CDR3 is TGTGCCTGGAGTATGTTGGTTACGCGGAACTATGGCTACACCTTC. This sequence encodes CAWSMLVTRNYGYTF. Using reference TRBV30 and TRBJ1-2 for the parts outside the CDR3, the full variable domain is SQTIHQWPATLVQPVGSPLSLECTVEGTSNPNLYWYRQAAGRGLQLLFYSVGIGQISSEVPQNLSASRPQDRQFILSSKKLLLSDSGFYLCAWSMLVTRNYGYTFGSGTRLTVV.

This clone was recorded once. This rearrangement joins TRBV5-1 to TRBJ2-3; possible D gene TRBD1, 6 bases. Germline V CDR1 and CDR2: SGHRS, YFSETQ. Trimming left V 7 bases short and J 0 bases short, with 15 bases between. The CDR3 runs to 15 residues. The CDR3 loop is CASGVQGSSTDTQYF. The CDR3 region has the DNA TGCGCCAGCGGAGTACAGGGTTCTAGCACAGATACGCAGTATTTT.

The chain employs TRBV6-5 and TRBJ2-5, with 7 bases identical to TRBD1. The ends lost 6 bases at V and 4 bases at J; junction bases unmatched: 5. Germline CDR1 and CDR2: MNHEY and SVGAGI. The CDR3 consists of 13 residues. CDR3 nucleotide sequence: TGTGCCAGCAGAAAACAGGGGAGAGAGACCCAGTACTTC. It translates to CASRKQGRETQYF.